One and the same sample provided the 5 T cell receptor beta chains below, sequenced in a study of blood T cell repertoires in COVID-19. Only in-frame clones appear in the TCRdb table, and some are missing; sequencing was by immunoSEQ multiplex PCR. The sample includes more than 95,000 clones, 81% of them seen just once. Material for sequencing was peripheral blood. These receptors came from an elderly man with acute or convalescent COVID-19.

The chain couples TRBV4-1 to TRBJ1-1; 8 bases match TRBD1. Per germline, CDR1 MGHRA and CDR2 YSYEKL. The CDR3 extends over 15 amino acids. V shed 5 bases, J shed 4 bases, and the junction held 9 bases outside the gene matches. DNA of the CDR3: TGCGCCAGCAGCAAACAGGGGGGAGGAGGCACTGAAGCTTTCTTT. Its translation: CASSKQGGGGTEAFF.

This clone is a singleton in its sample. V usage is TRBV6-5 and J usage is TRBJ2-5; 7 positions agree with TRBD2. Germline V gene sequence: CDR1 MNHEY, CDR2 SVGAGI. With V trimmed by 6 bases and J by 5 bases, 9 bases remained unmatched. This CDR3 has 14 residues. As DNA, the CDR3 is TGTGCCAGCAGGCTTCGGGAGGTAGGGGAGACCCAGTACTTC. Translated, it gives CASRLREVGETQYF.

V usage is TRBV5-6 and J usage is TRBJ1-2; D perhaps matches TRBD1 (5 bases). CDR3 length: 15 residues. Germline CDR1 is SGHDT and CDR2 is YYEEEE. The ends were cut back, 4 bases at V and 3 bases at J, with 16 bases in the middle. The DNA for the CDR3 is TGTGCCAGCAGCCCGGTCGTGACAGATCACTATGGCTACACCTTC. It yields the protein CASSPVVTDHYGYTF.

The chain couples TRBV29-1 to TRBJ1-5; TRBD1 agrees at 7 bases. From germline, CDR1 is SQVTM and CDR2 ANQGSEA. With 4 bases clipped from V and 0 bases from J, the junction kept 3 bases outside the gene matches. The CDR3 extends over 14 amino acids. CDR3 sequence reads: CSVGWTGSNQPQHF. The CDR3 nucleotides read TGCAGCGTTGGGTGGACAGGTAGCAATCAGCCCCAGCATTTT.

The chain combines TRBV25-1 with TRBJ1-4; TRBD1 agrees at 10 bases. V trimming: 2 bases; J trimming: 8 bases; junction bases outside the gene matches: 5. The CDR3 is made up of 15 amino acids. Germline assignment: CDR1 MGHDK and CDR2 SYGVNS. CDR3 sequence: CASSEGGTGVEKLFF. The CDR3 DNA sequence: TGTGCCAGCAGTGAAGGGGGGACAGGGGTGGAAAAACTGTTTTTT. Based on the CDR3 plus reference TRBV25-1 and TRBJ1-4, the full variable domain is EADIYQTPRYLVIGTGKKITLECSQTMGHDKMYWYQQDPGMELHLIHYSYGVNSTEKGDLSSESTVSRIRTEHFPLTLESARPSHTSQYLCASSEGGTGVEKLFFGSGTQLSVL.